This T cell receptor (beta chain) stems from a study of blood T cell repertoires in COVID-19. About the research overall: Acute and convalescent COVID-19 specimens originated in the United States, Italy and Spain.

The data were produced by immunoSEQ multiplex PCR, yet TCRdb's version contains in-frame clones alone and is incomplete. The data contain roughly 290,000 clones, almost 90% of them singletons. This clone occurred once. V was clipped by 4 bases and J by 8 bases; unmatched bases: 13. Germline V gene lookup returns CDR1 SGHRS and CDR2 YFSETQ. The CDR3 covers 16 residues. The specimen was PBMCs or T cells enriched from blood (not recorded which). The rearrangement links TRBV5-1 to TRBJ1-4; 8 bases line up with TRBD1. This receptor was taken from a woman aged 18-29 years with acute COVID-19. CDR3 in amino acids: CASSAETGAGREKLFF. The CDR3 DNA reads TGCGCCAGCAGCGCCGAGACAGGGGCCGGTAGGGAAAAACTGTTTTTT.